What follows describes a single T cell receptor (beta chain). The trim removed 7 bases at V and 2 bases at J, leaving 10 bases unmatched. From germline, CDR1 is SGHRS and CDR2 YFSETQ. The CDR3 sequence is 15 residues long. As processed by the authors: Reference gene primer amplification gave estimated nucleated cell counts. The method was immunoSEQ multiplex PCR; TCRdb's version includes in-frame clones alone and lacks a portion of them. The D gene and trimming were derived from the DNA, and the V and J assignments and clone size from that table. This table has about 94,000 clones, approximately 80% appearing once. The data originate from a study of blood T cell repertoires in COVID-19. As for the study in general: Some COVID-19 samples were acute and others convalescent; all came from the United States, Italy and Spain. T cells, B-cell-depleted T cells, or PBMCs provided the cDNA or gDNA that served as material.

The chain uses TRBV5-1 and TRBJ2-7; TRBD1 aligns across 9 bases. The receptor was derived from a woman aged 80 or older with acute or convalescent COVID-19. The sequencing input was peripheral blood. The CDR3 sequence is CASGYGQGIAYEQYF. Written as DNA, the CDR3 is TGCGCCAGCGGCTACGGACAGGGGATCGCCTACGAGCAGTACTTC.